Below, 10 T cell receptor beta chains from the same sample are listed, as sequenced in a study of T cells in Graves' hyperthyroidism and ophthalmopathy. The source material, RNA transcripts, was used to amplify TCR beta CDR3 regions. The HTBI set primed first-round TCR CDR3 RT-PCR. TCRdb reanalysed the multiplex PCR reads using MiXCR and keeps one entry per CDR3 protein. This table holds over 500,000 distinct CDR3 sequences, about 15% found once. Sequenced input: blood. The receptors here all came from a woman between 35 and 50 years old with Graves' hyperthyroidism.

The J gene is TRBJ2-7, the V gene TRBV19, with D unclear. V was cut by 5 bases and J by 5 bases, with 13 bases left in between. The CDR3 runs 13 residues. Germline lookup yields CDR1 LNHDA and CDR2 SQIVND (reference sequence). The CDR3 DNA reads TGTGCCAGTAGTCCCCTCCCGGGTCACGAGCAGTACTTC. This sequence encodes CASSPLPGHEQYF.

This clonotype was picked up a small number of times. The J gene is TRBJ1-2, the V gene TRBV6-1; D not resolved. Germline V CDR1 and CDR2: MNHNS, SASEGT. This CDR3 spans 16 amino acids. Deletions cut 0 bases from V and 4 bases from J, with 15 bases between. CDR3 DNA sequence: TGTGCCAGCAGTGAAGCGACGGAGCCGCCAATCTATGGCTACACCTTC. Translating it yields CASSEATEPPIYGYTF.

V and J are TRBV27 and TRBJ2-7; 7 bases are shared with TRBD1. The CDR3 is 15 amino acids. The V segment lost 5 bases and the J segment 3 bases; nucleotides outside the gene matches: 10. From germline, CDR1 is MNHEY and CDR2 SMNVEV (reference sequence). CDR3: CASSTWDRGDYEQYF. CDR3 DNA: TGTGCCAGCAGTACATGGGACAGAGGGGACTACGAGCAGTACTTC.

Ten or more counts support this clonotype. This chain connects TRBV10-3 to TRBJ1-4; D gene uncertain. Germline V gene data show CDR1 as ENHRY and CDR2 as SYGVKD. V was shortened by 3 bases and J by 3 bases, with 8 bases between the two germline ends. The CDR3 is made up of 14 amino acids. The CDR3 sequence: CAISDGGANEKLFF. Here the CDR3 DNA reads TGTGCCATCAGTGATGGTGGAGCTAATGAAAAACTGTTTTTT.

The sample holds many counts of this clonotype. This rearrangement joins TRBV7-9 to TRBJ2-6; D gene unclear. V lost 7 bases and J lost 4, with 8 bases in between. The V gene's germline CDR1 is SEHNR and CDR2 FQNEAQ (reference sequence). The length of the CDR3 is 13 residues. CDR3 in DNA: TGTGCCAGCAAAGGGTCGGGGGCCAACGTCCTGACTTTC. This gives the protein CASKGSGANVLTF.

This clonotype was observed at least ten times. The gene calls are TRBV28 and TRBJ1-5; a possible D gene is TRBD1 (5 bases). The germline V gene has CDR1 MDHEN and CDR2 SYDVKM. Deletions cut 4 bases from V and 5 bases from J, with 15 bases between. CDR3 length: 15 residues. DNA for the CDR3: TGTGCCAGCAGTTCCCCGACGGGGGGGGATCAGCCCCAGCATTTT. It codes for CASSSPTGGDQPQHF.

This chain uses TRBV12-3 or TRBV12-4 with TRBJ1-1; D not resolved. CDR3 length: 15 amino acids. V was trimmed by 7 bases and J by 3 bases, leaving 18 bases between them. CDR3 sequence: CASTTSGVVDTEAFF. CDR3 nucleotide sequence: TGTGCCAGCACCACTTCCGGGGTAGTCGACACTGAAGCTTTCTTT.

This clonotype was recorded many times. The J gene is TRBJ2-1, the V gene TRBV5-1, with a weak D call TRBD2 (6 bases). Germline values: CDR1 SGHRS, CDR2 YFSETQ. This CDR3 spans 13 amino acids. V lost 5 bases to trimming and J lost 5 bases, with 11 bases between them. CDR3: CASSSGANNEQFF. DNA for the CDR3: TGCGCCAGCAGTAGCGGAGCCAACAATGAGCAGTTCTTC.

The rearrangement links TRBV11-2 to TRBJ1-1, with D hard to call. Germline V lookup: CDR1 SGHAT, CDR2 FQNNGV. The CDR3 consists of 15 residues. Trimming removed 0 bases at V and 4 bases at J, with 12 bases between. CDR3 in DNA: TGTGCCAGCAGCTTAGATCACGACCCGGGCACTGAAGCTTTCTTT. This sequence encodes CASSLDHDPGTEAFF.

This clonotype has at least ten counts. V is TRBV20-1 and J is TRBJ2-3, with a possible D match to TRBD1 (5 bases). CDR1 DFQATT and CDR2 SNEGSKA come from the germline V gene (reference sequence). V was cut by 5 bases and J by 0 bases, with 12 bases left in between. This CDR3 comprises 14 residues. CDR3 coding DNA: TGCAGTGCTCCCAGGGATCCTAGCACAGATACGCAGTATTTT. It translates to CSAPRDPSTDTQYF.